What follows are 31 T cell receptor beta chains derived from one specimen sequenced in a study of cytomegalovirus exposure and HLA in healthy donors. This PCR relied on a set of 60 Vbeta primers and 13 Jbeta primers. Profiled with immunoSEQ multiplex PCR; TCRdb holds only in-frame clones, not every one. The data show about 110,000 clones, around two thirds seen once. Sequencing was done on a sample of PBMCs. Receptor source: a man aged 50 to 60 in good health and CMV-seropositive.

This clone was detected only a few times. The chain uses TRBV5-1 and TRBJ2-5; TRBD2 agrees at 7 bases. V lost 4 bases, J lost 7 bases, and 10 bases stayed unmatched. The CDR3 contains 14 residues. Germline V lookup: CDR1 SGHRS, CDR2 YFSETQ. CDR3 DNA: TGCGCCAGCAGCACGGGACCAGCGGGATCGACCCAGTACTTC. It encodes CASSTGPAGSTQYF.

This chain joins TRBV5-1 and TRBJ1-4; D is perhaps TRBD1 (5 bases). Germline lookup yields CDR1 SGHRS and CDR2 YFSETQ. Trimming took 4 bases from V and 3 from J, leaving 16 bases between them. The CDR3 is 16 amino acids. The CDR3 loop is CASSDGSRAANEKLFF. In nucleotides, the CDR3 is TGCGCCAGCAGCGACGGCAGCAGGGCTGCTAATGAAAAACTGTTTTTT.

The rearrangement uses TRBV10-3 and TRBJ1-5; D perhaps matches TRBD1 (6 bases). CDR3 size: 13 residues. V was cut by 3 bases and J by 6 bases, with 9 bases left in between. Germline CDR1 reads ENHRY; CDR2 reads SYGVKD. The CDR3 loop reads CAISEPQGQPQHF. The DNA for the CDR3 is TGTGCCATCAGTGAACCACAGGGTCAGCCCCAGCATTTT.

J is TRBJ2-2 and V is TRBV5-1; the match to TRBD2 covers 7 bases. The CDR3 contains 15 residues. V gave up 4 bases and J gave up 7 bases; unmatched junction bases: 10. CDR1 SGHRS and CDR2 YFSETQ come from the germline V gene. The CDR3 reads CASSTSATGGGELFF. The CDR3 bases are TGCGCCAGCAGCACAAGTGCAACGGGAGGCGGGGAGCTGTTTTTT.

The CDR3 sequence is CASSAGLAPRYNEQFF. DNA of the CDR3: TGTGCCAGCAGCGCCGGACTAGCTCCCCGATACAATGAGCAGTTCTTC. The chain links TRBV7-2 to TRBJ2-1, with 8 nucleotides matching TRBD2. With 5 bases clipped from V and 4 bases from J, the junction kept 10 bases outside the gene matches. From germline, CDR1 is SGHTA and CDR2 FQGNSA. The CDR3 sequence is 16 residues long.

This chain connects TRBV19 to TRBJ2-3; D remains ambiguous. V lost 4 bases and J 3 bases, leaving 14 bases between the germline ends. From germline, CDR1 is LNHDA and CDR2 SQIVND (reference sequence). This CDR3 is built from 15 residues. This CDR3 is CASSNGPLETDTQYF. The CDR3, as DNA: TGTGCCAGTAGTAATGGGCCTTTGGAAACAGATACGCAGTATTTT.

The J gene is TRBJ2-3, the V gene TRBV30; 8 positions match TRBD2. Unmatched junction bases numbered 10, after V lost 5 bases and J lost 3 bases. The CDR3 consists of 15 residues. CDR1 and CDR2 (germline): GTSNPN, SVGIG (reference sequence). CDR3: CAWGTRAGRTDTQYF. The CDR3 DNA is TGTGCCTGGGGGACTAGGGCGGGACGAACAGATACGCAGTATTTT.

The chain combines TRBV18 with TRBJ2-5; D unclear. Trimming took off 0 bases at V and 5 bases at J, with 7 bases between the two ends. Germline values: CDR1 KGHSH, CDR2 LQKENI. The CDR3 spans 13 residues. The CDR3 coding sequence is TGTGCCAGCTCACCACCGATGGAGGAGACCCAGTACTTC. As protein: CASSPPMEETQYF. Complete variable domain (other parts from reference TRBV18 and TRBJ2-5): NAGVMQNPRHLVRRRGQEARLRCSPMKGHSHVYWYRQLPEEGLKFMVYLQKENIIDESGMPKERFSAEFPKEGPSILRIQQVVRGDSAAYFCASSPPMEETQYFGPGTRLLVL.

The genes are TRBV5-1 and TRBJ2-3, with D perhaps matching TRBD1 (6 bases). Germline V lookup: CDR1 SGHRS, CDR2 YFSETQ. Deletions cut 2 bases from V and 1 base from J, with 20 bases between. The CDR3 runs to 18 residues. The DNA of the CDR3 is TGCGCCAGCAGCTTAGTGTCGTCAGGGGAGTGGCGCACAGATACGCAGTATTTT. Translated, it gives CASSLVSSGEWRTDTQYF.

This clone was observed a few times. The rearrangement links TRBV5-1 to TRBJ2-7; possible D gene TRBD2, 5 bases. The CDR3 consists of 14 residues. The germline V gene encodes CDR1 SGHRS and CDR2 YFSETQ. The V gene lost 0 bases and the J gene lost 4 bases, with 11 bases spanning the gap. CDR3 protein: CASSLVAQEYEQYF. The CDR3 bases are TGCGCCAGCAGCTTGGTAGCGCAAGAGTACGAGCAGTACTTC.

The rearrangement uses TRBV4-1 and TRBJ2-7; tentatively, D is TRBD2 (6 bases). CDR3 size: 15 residues. The germline gives CDR1 MGHRA, CDR2 YSYEKL. V lost 0 bases to trimming and J lost 6 bases, with 15 bases between them. CDR3 sequence reads: CASSQEGAAEGEQYF. CDR3 coding DNA: TGCGCCAGCAGCCAAGAAGGGGCAGCGGAGGGCGAGCAGTACTTC.

V and J are TRBV6-1 and TRBJ1-1, with D tentatively TRBD1 (5 bases). CDR1 MNHNS and CDR2 SASEGT come from the germline V gene. The CDR3 is made up of 16 amino acids. V lost 4 bases and J 2 bases, leaving 17 bases between the germline ends. The CDR3 nucleotides are TGTGCCAGCAGTGCCCGTGGGGGGACGGGTAACACTGAAGCTTTCTTT. Translation: CASSARGGTGNTEAFF.

The chain recombines TRBV13 with TRBJ2-1; no clear D gene. The CDR3 extends over 14 amino acids. Deletions cut 3 bases from V and 7 bases from J, with 13 bases between. From germline, CDR1 is PRHDT and CDR2 FYEKMQ (reference sequence). The CDR3 DNA follows: TGTGCCAGCAGCTTCCAGTTACCCCCTAATGAGCAGTTCTTC. Amino acids: CASSFQLPPNEQFF. Based on the CDR3 plus reference TRBV13 and TRBJ2-1, the full variable domain is AAGVIQSPRHLIKEKRETATLKCYPIPRHDTVYWYQQGPGQDPQFLISFYEKMQSDKGSIPDRFSAQQFSDYHSELNMSSLELGDSALYFCASSFQLPPNEQFFGPGTRLTVL.

This chain connects TRBV11-2 to TRBJ2-1; possible D gene TRBD2, 5 bases. Trimming removed 0 bases from V and 9 bases from J, with 9 bases in between. Germline assignment: CDR1 SGHAT and CDR2 FQNNGV. The CDR3 runs to 13 residues. CDR3: CASSLEEAGEQFF. The CDR3 DNA reads TGTGCCAGCAGCTTAGAGGAGGCAGGTGAGCAGTTCTTC.

This rearrangement joins TRBV11-3 to TRBJ2-1, with 11 bases that match TRBD2. Germline V gives CDR1 SGHNT, CDR2 YENEEA. The CDR3 is 16 residues long. With V trimmed by 6 bases and J by 5 bases, 9 bases remained unmatched. CDR3 sequence (DNA): TGTGCCAGCAGTCCTTTAGCGGGAGGGCCGAACAATGAGCAGTTCTTC. Translation: CASSPLAGGPNNEQFF.

This sequence joins TRBV27 and TRBJ2-2; tentative D call: TRBD1 (5 bases). CDR1 and CDR2 from the germline V gene are MNHEY and SMNVEV (reference sequence). This CDR3 is 12 amino acids long. V lost 6 bases and J lost 7, with 9 bases in between. CDR3 bases: TGTGCCAGCAGACCGACAGTCGGGGAGCTGTTTTTT. It specifies CASRPTVGELFF.

The rearrangement links TRBV7-8 to TRBJ1-5; D unresolved. Germline CDR1 SGHVS, CDR2 FQNEAQ. The CDR3 totals 14 residues. Trimming left V 5 bases short and J 7 bases short, with 15 bases between. The CDR3 loop reads CASSREGGGQPQHF. DNA of the CDR3: TGTGCCAGCAGCCGAGAGGGCGGTGGGCAGCCCCAGCATTTT.

The chain couples TRBV28 to TRBJ1-5; maybe TRBD1 (6 bases). The germline V gene encodes CDR1 MDHEN and CDR2 SYDVKM. V was pared by 4 bases and J by 7 bases, with 20 bases between. This CDR3 has 16 residues. The CDR3 here is CASSSGRRGSLQPQHF. The CDR3 region has the DNA TGTGCCAGCAGTTCCGGACGCAGGGGCTCTCTCCAGCCCCAGCATTTT.

The J gene is TRBJ1-4, the V gene TRBV2, with D possibly matching TRBD1 (6 bases). The germline V gene encodes CDR1 SNHLY and CDR2 FYNNEI. Trimming pared 4 bases from V and 6 bases from J, leaving 12 bases between. This CDR3 is built from 14 residues. In DNA form, the CDR3 reads TGTGCCAGCAGTGGTGGCAGGGGTTATGAAAAACTGTTTTTT. Its translation: CASSGGRGYEKLFF.

This clone was seen a few times. The gene calls are TRBV6-1 and TRBJ2-2, with TRBD1 identical over 7 bases. This CDR3 contains 18 residues. Germline V lookup: CDR1 MNHNS, CDR2 SASEGT. Unmatched junction bases numbered 18, after V lost 4 bases and J lost 7 bases. The CDR3 here is CASSGGLPGRQGFGELFF. In DNA form, the CDR3 reads TGTGCCAGCAGTGGGGGGCTACCCGGACGACAGGGATTCGGGGAGCTGTTTTTT.

Worth noting for this clone: Germline is not matched at one junction end, which may reflect a read error. The chain combines TRBV28 with TRBJ2-1; D may be TRBD1 (5 bases). CDR3 length equals 11 residues. CDR1 is MDHEN and CDR2 is SYDVKM in the germline V gene. CDR3 DNA: TGTGCCAGCAGTTTACAGGGTCTCTTAATCTTC. It translates to CASSLQGLLIF.

The rearrangement links TRBV23-1 to TRBJ1-2; 9 bases are shared with TRBD1. TRBV23-1 is identified as an open reading frame with a role that is uncertain. Trimming at V came to 0 bases and at J to 8 bases, leaving 10 bases not matched to a gene. This CDR3 region has 16 residues. Here the CDR3 reads CASSQSRDRGGSGYTF. In nucleotides, the CDR3 is TGCGCCAGCAGTCAATCGAGAGACAGGGGGGGATCCGGCTACACCTTC.

This clone was counted a single time. The CDR3 DNA reads TGTGCCTGGACGGGGGGCTCTGGAAACACCATATATTTT. Protein product: CAWTGGSGNTIYF. The chain employs TRBV30 and TRBJ1-3; D is perhaps TRBD1 (5 bases). V gave up 4 bases and J gave up 0 bases, with 7 bases separating them. The CDR3 totals 13 residues. The V gene's germline CDR1 is GTSNPN and CDR2 SVGIG (reference sequence). Variable domain in full (rest from reference TRBV30 and TRBJ1-3): SQTIHQWPATLVQPVGSPLSLECTVEGTSNPNLYWYRQAAGRGLQLLFYSVGIGQISSEVPQNLSASRPQDRQFILSSKKLLLSDSGFYLCAWTGGSGNTIYFGEGSWLTVV.

The chain is built from TRBV29-1 and TRBJ1-1, with 10 bases matching TRBD1. Germline CDR1 reads SQVTM; CDR2 reads ANQGSEA. The CDR3 is 12 residues long. With 6 bases clipped from V and 6 bases from J, the junction kept 4 bases outside the gene matches. In nucleotides, the CDR3 is TGCAGCGTGGGACAGGGGCGGCCTGAAGCTTTCTTT. Protein product: CSVGQGRPEAFF.

This clone occurred once. The chain uses TRBV9 and TRBJ2-2; maybe TRBD1 (5 bases). This CDR3 has 15 amino acids. V was pared by 1 base and J by 5 bases, with 12 bases between. Per the germline V gene, CDR1 is SGDLS and CDR2 is YYNGEE. The CDR3 nucleotides are TGTGCCAGCAGCGTATTCCCAGGGCGGACCGGGGAGCTGTTTTTT. Its translation is CASSVFPGRTGELFF.

The V gene is TRBV6-1, the J gene TRBJ2-7; D unresolved. The ends were cut back, 6 bases at V and 3 bases at J, with 6 bases in the middle. From germline, CDR1 is MNHNS and CDR2 SASEGT. The CDR3 consists of 11 residues. CDR3 amino acids: CASREHYEQYF. CDR3 coding DNA: TGTGCCAGCAGAGAGCACTACGAGCAGTACTTC.

The chain carries TRBV19 and TRBJ1-1; no firm D call. The CDR3 is 14 residues long. CDR1 and CDR2 (germline): LNHDA, SQIVND (reference sequence). Deletions cut 7 bases from V and 0 bases from J, with 12 bases between. CDR3 in DNA: TGTGCCAGTAAACATCAGACTATGAACACTGAAGCTTTCTTT. Translation gives CASKHQTMNTEAFF. The full variable domain, completed using reference TRBV19 and TRBJ1-1, is DGGITQSPKYLFRKEGQNVTLSCEQNLNHDAMYWYRQDPGQGLRLIYYSQIVNDFQKGDIAEGYSVSREKKESFPLTVTSAQKNPTAFYLCASKHQTMNTEAFFGQGTRLTVV.

The CDR3 loop reads CASSLGSSGTGIETQYF. The CDR3 DNA reads as TGTGCCAGCAGCTTGGGGAGCTCCGGGACAGGGATAGAGACCCAGTACTTC. V and J are TRBV5-4 and TRBJ2-5; 9 nucleotides agree with TRBD1. J was trimmed by 4 bases and V by 0 bases; bases with no gene match: 10. The CDR3 has 17 residues. Looked up from germline, CDR1 is SGHNT and CDR2 is YYREEE (reference sequence).

This chain joins TRBV28 and TRBJ2-2, with D perhaps matching TRBD2 (5 bases). Trimming took 6 bases from V and 2 from J, leaving 10 bases between them. The germline gives CDR1 MDHEN, CDR2 SYDVKM. The CDR3 loop spans 14 amino acids. The CDR3 DNA sequence: TGTGCCAGCAGGGACGGGGAAAACACCGGGGAGCTGTTTTTT. It is translated as CASRDGENTGELFF.

The chain is built from TRBV6-1 and TRBJ1-1; D call uncertain. CDR1 and CDR2 from the germline V gene are MNHNS and SASEGT. V lost 5 bases, J lost 5 bases, and 9 bases lay in between. The CDR3 consists of 12 residues. CDR3 sequence: CASSSLYTEAFF. The CDR3, as DNA: TGTGCCAGCAGTTCCTTATATACTGAAGCTTTCTTT.

This clone occurred a few times. The DNA of the CDR3 is TGTGCCAGCAGTATGGACACTATGAACACTGAAGCTTTCTTT. Residues: CASSMDTMNTEAFF. The chain has TRBV6-5 and TRBJ1-1; D is perhaps TRBD1 (5 bases). Germline CDR1 and CDR2: MNHEY and SVGAGI. This CDR3 has 14 amino acids. V shed 5 bases and J shed 0 bases, with 10 bases lying between them.